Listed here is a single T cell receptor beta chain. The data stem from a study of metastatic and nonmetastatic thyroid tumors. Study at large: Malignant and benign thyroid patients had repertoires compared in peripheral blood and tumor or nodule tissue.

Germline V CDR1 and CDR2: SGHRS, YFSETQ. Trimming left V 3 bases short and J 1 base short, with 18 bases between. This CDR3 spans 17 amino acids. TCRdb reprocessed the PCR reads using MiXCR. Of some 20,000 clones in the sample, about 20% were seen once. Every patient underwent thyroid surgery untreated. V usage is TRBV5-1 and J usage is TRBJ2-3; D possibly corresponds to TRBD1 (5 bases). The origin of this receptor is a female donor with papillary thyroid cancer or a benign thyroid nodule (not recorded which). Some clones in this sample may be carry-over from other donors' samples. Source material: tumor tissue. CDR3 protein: CASSSPQGAQGTDTQYF. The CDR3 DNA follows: TGCGCCAGCAGCTCCCCTCAGGGTGCCCAGGGCACAGATACGCAGTATTTT. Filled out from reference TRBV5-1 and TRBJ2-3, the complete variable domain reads KAGVTQTPRYLIKTRGQQVTLSCSPISGHRSVSWYQQTPGQGLQFLFEYFSETQRNKGNFPGRFSGRQFSNSRSEMNVSTLELGDSALYLCASSSPQGAQGTDTQYFGPGTRLTVL.